This TCR beta chain came from a study of patients and donors after allogeneic stem cell transplantation. This clonotype is a singleton in its sample. V trimming: 4 bases; J trimming: 2 bases; junction bases outside the gene matches: 8. Per germline, CDR1 SGHVS and CDR2 FNYEAQ. The CDR3 has 15 amino acids. From the RT-PCR reads, TCRdb called clonotypes with MiXCR, one entry per CDR3 protein. The table includes 70,000 or so distinct CDR3 sequences, about 30% detected once. The specimen was blood, either unsorted or a sorted T cell fraction (not recorded which). J is TRBJ2-7 and V is TRBV7-6; 7 bases fit TRBD1. The TCR comes from a human donor who was either an allogeneic HSCT recipient or a stem cell or donor lymphocyte infusion donor (not recorded which). It is not recorded whose cells these are; they may come from a transplant donor. The CDR3 loop reads CASSSLLQGPYEQYF. As DNA, the CDR3 is TGTGCCAGCAGCTCCTTGTTACAGGGGCCCTACGAGCAGTACTTC.